Listed below are T cell receptor beta chains from one sample, sequenced in a study of glioma-infiltrating T cells after dendritic cell vaccination. Some clones are missing from TCRdb's copy, which holds only in-frame ones; the method was immunoSEQ multiplex PCR. The sample has around 21,000 clones, 70% to 80% seen once. The sequencing used blood, collected before dendritic cell vaccination. All receptors come from a human donor with glioblastoma. CDR3s include the opening cysteine and the closing phenylalanine or tryptophan. A row's size may be missing; if present it is once, few, many or a size class.

j_call	v_call	cdr3_length	clone_size	cdr3_aa
TRBJ1-5	TRBV5-5	15	-	CASSLGAGYGQPQHF
TRBJ1-5	TRBV27	19	-	CASSLRFKTGKGSGQPQHF
TRBJ2-5	TRBV19	14	-	CASSIFHESETQYF
TRBJ1-4	TRBV30	16	-	CAWRSLGGKPLEKLFF
TRBJ2-7	TRBV2	16	-	CASSVLQGAGVYEQYF
TRBJ2-5	TRBV7-3	16	once	CASSPTGGIGRETQYF
TRBJ2-7	TRBV28	16	-	CASSPLLRADSYEQYF
TRBJ2-1	TRBV27	15	once	CASSDNWRSLYEQFF
TRBJ2-3	TRBV28	15	-	CASIYAGAVTDTQYF
TRBJ2-7	TRBV29-1	11	-	CSVEDSGLKYF
TRBJ1-5	TRBV14	15	-	CASSHHGSTSQPQHF
TRBJ2-5	TRBV7-2	14	once	CASSLSRSQETQYF
TRBJ2-3	TRBV29-1	11	-	CSGTTGDTQYF
TRBJ1-3	TRBV7-2	15	-	CASSLGLGAGNTIYF
TRBJ2-3	TRBV5-1	14	-	CASSPGDSTDTQYF
TRBJ2-5	TRBV4-1	14	few	CASSRTMELKTQYF
TRBJ1-1	TRBV29-1	15	few	CSTRWRARGNTEAFF
TRBJ2-1	TRBV4-3	14	-	CASSHAGVHNEQFF
TRBJ2-1	TRBV18	16	-	CASSPPLAGGYNEQFF
TRBJ1-1	TRBV5-6	15	-	CASSVLRATNTEAFF
TRBJ1-2	TRBV7-9	15	-	CASSLAPAGIYGYTF
TRBJ1-1	TRBV7-9	15	-	CASSPGQGMNTEAFF
TRBJ2-5	TRBV5-1	16	-	CASSLGSMAALETQYF
TRBJ2-2	TRBV25-1	14	once	CASSGQGDTGELFF
TRBJ1-1	TRBV6-1	14	once	CASSPSGGTMNAFF
TRBJ1-1	TRBV29-1	16	-	CNVEGGTGGRVTEAFF
-	TRBV28	13	-	CASSPRSSYEQYF
TRBJ2-4	TRBV9	16	-	CASSVGTSGRGGIQYF
TRBJ1-1	TRBV6-1	17	-	CASSEAGWGQRNTEAFF
TRBJ1-1	TRBV9	13	-	CASSPSGNTEAFF
TRBJ2-1	TRBV5-4	14	-	CASSLGLAGAEQFF
TRBJ1-1	TRBV6-1	14	medium-sized	CASSSGGFNTEAFF
TRBJ1-1	TRBV5-6	15	-	CASSFGTGGRAEAFF
TRBJ2-1	TRBV29-1	11	once	CSVPGAYEQFF
TRBJ1-5	TRBV15	17	-	CATSREVAGGFNQPQHF
TRBJ1-5	TRBV6-1	14	-	CASSYAGSNQPQHF
TRBJ2-5	TRBV11-1	14	-	CASSAWEGGETQYF
TRBJ1-2	TRBV11-2	14	-	CASSGRQGNYGYTF
TRBJ1-1	TRBV6-5	14	-	CASSYSRASTEAFF
TRBJ2-7	TRBV11-2	15	-	CASSPALDIYYEQYF
TRBJ2-3	TRBV7-2	15	once	CASSLAGLQAATQYF
TRBJ2-3	TRBV6-4	15	-	CASSESSGSTDTQYF
TRBJ1-4	TRBV4-1	16	few	CASSQDSGEWHEKLFF
TRBJ2-7	TRBV9	18	-	CASSGPNKAGGWSYEQYF
TRBJ1-2	TRBV6-4	14	-	CASSDGAGIYGYTF
TRBJ2-3	TRBV10-2	13	-	CASSVSLGDTQYF
TRBJ1-1	TRBV29-1	14	-	CSVVGGRGYTEAFF
-	TRBV28	12	-	CASSLSEYEQYF
TRBJ2-5	TRBV9	14	-	CASSVGYREETQYF
TRBJ2-5	TRBV7-9	17	-	CASSVGPDSFGVETQYF
TRBJ1-2	TRBV19	13	-	CASSIDRQGGYTF
TRBJ1-1	TRBV27	12	-	CASSLYEGEAFF
TRBJ2-7	TRBV11-3	16	-	CASSLDRTGGAYEQYF
TRBJ1-2	TRBV28	13	once	CASSKSGVGGYTF
TRBJ2-4	TRBV30	15	-	CAWSAGKLAKNIQYF
TRBJ2-3	TRBV5-4	18	-	CASSLLTGLAGVADTQYF
TRBJ1-5	TRBV6-1	14	-	CASSSTGGGQPQHF
TRBJ1-2	TRBV27	14	-	CASSPLDRDHGYTF
TRBJ2-1	TRBV6-5	11	medium-sized	CASSSGLEQFF